This TCR beta chain was found in a study of shared clonotypes between healthy human individuals. It was into CD45RA+ naive and CD45RA-negative memory subsets that the CD4+ cells were split. TCRdb's copy holds only in-frame clones and misses some; the assay was immunoSEQ multiplex PCR. The sample yields 2 million to 2.5 million clones, 90% to 95% seen once. Sample: naive CD4+ T cells from PBMCs. Subset denoted: CD45RA+ positively selected. This sequence was found in a man in his late teens or twenties in good health. Some clones in this sample may be carry-over from other donors' samples.

CDR3 in amino acids: CASNPRGEGFF. CDR3 in DNA: TGTGCCAGCAACCCCCGGGGGGAGGGGTTCTTC. This sequence joins TRBV11-3 and TRBJ2-1; 7 nucleotides line up with TRBD2. This CDR3 contains 11 residues. The germline V gene encodes CDR1 SGHNT and CDR2 YENEEA. The ends lost 7 bases at V and 15 bases at J; junction bases unmatched: 9.